This T cell receptor beta chain originates from a study of beta chain features in type 1 diabetes. Germline V gene sequence: CDR1 MDHEN, CDR2 SYDVKM. This CDR3 is built from 14 residues. Trimming removed 3 bases from V and 5 bases from J; junction bases left unmatched: 5. As every portion of the isolated RNA was reverse transcribed, the sequencing read expressed TCRB transcripts. Clones were read by immunoSEQ multiplex PCR, and TCRdb kept only the in-frame ones, dropping some. The table shows under 400,000 clones, with approximately 12% occurring only once. Findings and caveats of the study: Among all four CD4+ subsets, Type 1 diabetes patients had TCRB CDR3s that were moderately but significantly shorter.

Details on this clone: What it binds is unknown.

The sequence came from a woman in her late teens or twenties with type 1 diabetes. The sample consisted of naive CD4+ T cells from blood. The V call is TRBV28, the J call TRBJ2-7; 9 nucleotides align to TRBD1. The CDR3 DNA reads TGTGCCAGCAGTTTGGACAGGGGAGGTAACGAGCAGTACTTC. This translates into CASSLDRGGNEQYF.